This T cell receptor (beta chain) came from a study of Ad26.COV2.S vaccination and SARS-CoV-2 variants. Study-level information: It was the COV1001 Ad26.COV2.S trial arm that included the donor.

Treatment: about 20 received Ad26.COV2.S at low or high dose, single or two shots; a few received placebo; per-sample allocation not given. Day 63 after the first vaccine or placebo injection was the time point for sampling. Expression of Wuhan-strain SARS-CoV-2 spike came from the Ad26 vector that formed the vaccine. TCRdb's copy holds only in-frame clones and misses some; the assay was immunoSEQ multiplex PCR. This table holds over 200,000 clones, roughly 90% found once. A note on this clone: Its antigen is not known.

The CDR3 loop spans 13 amino acids. Germline values: CDR1 MNHEY, CDR2 SVGAGI. Trimming stripped 5 bases from V and 3 bases from J, with 11 bases between. Whole-study findings and limits: Greater spike-specific TCR breadth was seen in vaccine recipients than in placebo recipients. The TCR breadth and depth analyses may have produced an underestimate of total T cell responses.

The clonotype was recovered from a person aged 18-65 years who received the Ad26.COV2.S COVID-19 vaccine or a placebo. Source: peripheral blood, taken in a trial of Ad26.COV2.S vaccine versus placebo. V usage is TRBV6-5 and J usage is TRBJ2-7, with D maybe TRBD1 (6 bases). The CDR3 DNA reads TGTGCCAGCAGTACCGGGACAAGCTACGAGCAGTACTTC. This gives the protein CASSTGTSYEQYF.